This TCR beta chain was recorded in a study of shared clonotypes between healthy human individuals (dated by TCRdb to the early 2020s). In the study overall: A couple of women and three men aged 18 to 49 years were included in the cohort. For each donor, CD4 naive and CD4 memory were each run on three plates, CD8 naive on two plates, and CD8 memory on one plate. Blood TCR repertoires of 5 or 6 healthy adults were deeply sequenced to estimate repertoire size and the extent of clonotype sharing between individuals. To increase sequencing depth and limit assay-specific biases, TCR repertoire library preparation and sequencing were carried out by different laboratories using diverse techniques. Between about 0.9 and 9 billion PBMCs per donor were obtained by leukapheresis. Here is what the overall study found, with its caveats: Based on pairwise subsampling, the degree of clonotype sharing among donors was expected to be affected by sequencing depth. Across a handful of donors, approximately 4.6% of naive CD4, roughly 3.3% of naive CD8, around 2.5% of memory CD4, and 0.4% to 0.45% of memory CD8 clonotypes were shared. Rarefaction of sorted-subset datasets indicated incomplete sequencing despite the large sequencing depth. Because the study included a small number of donors, the genetic and exposure-history diversity represented was limited. Sampling was limited to blood, and TCR repertoires in tissue likely differ from TCR repertoires in blood. Naive subsets generally had larger estimated clonotype richness than memory subsets did. Compared with non-shared clonotypes, clonotypes shared by all four sorted-subset donors had higher generation probabilities.

TCR CDR3 regions were amplified from genomic DNA by multiplex PCR using the deep immunoSEQ assay. Extracted genomic DNA from each cell subset was spread evenly across all wells of several immunoSEQ 96-well plates, with each plate serving as a replicate. Each replicate PCR for sorted subsets received roughly 200 ng genomic DNA, equal to roughly 30,000 T cell genomes. Purified libraries were quantified with a Qubit 3.0 fluorometer, sized on a Bioanalyzer 2100, and re-quantified with the KAPA Library Quantification kit. Each immunoSEQ 96-well plate was sequenced on its own single-read 150-cycle Illumina NextSeq 550 flow cell. In the original analysis: Because the immunoSEQ output included only junctional sequences and no quality scores, the filtering could not be the same as the filtering used for full-length reads. To assign V/J genes and CDR3, sequences were annotated using PyIR, a Python wrapper for IgBLAST v1.9, with IMGT germline references. Reads were removed for weak V/J assignments (E-value above 1e-6), missing CDR3, stop codons, out-of-frame junctions, or ambiguous translated residues. V3J clonotypes were defined as sequences sharing the same inferred V gene, J gene, and CDR3 amino acid sequence. Percentage overlap between repertoires was computed as shared unique clonotypes divided by the size of the smaller repertoire. Repertoire richness was assessed with RTK rarefaction, the Chao1 estimator, and Recon v2.1 estimates of unobserved clonotypes. Generation probabilities were computed with OLGA for all TCRbeta clonotypes obtained by the gDNA method from a few donors. What TCRdb holds here is the immuneACCESS table cut down to in-frame rearrangements. Part of the clones is not present; checked against another copy, under half of the missing clones reflect an unresolved V gene, and the others are unexplained. For V, J and clone size, that table is used; D and trimming come from the DNA. This sample lists about 2 million clones; about 95% were detected once. The top ten constitute around 1.1% of the sample.

The CDR3 contains 11 residues, cysteine and phenylalanine counted. Only CDR3 DNA is held: 33 bases, read in frame from base 1. V sheds 6 bases and J sheds 5 bases, leaving 8 bases between their ends. The germline V gene supplies CDR1 MNHNS and CDR2 SASEGT. CD8 naive samples were obtained by positive selection for CCR7 among CD45RO-negative cells, yielding a CD45RA+CCR7+ population from which TemRA cells were excluded. Healthy HIV-negative adults with no recently reported acute infections or vaccinations were included as donors. Every donor was a Caucasian adult living in Nashville, Tennessee, USA. After blood collection by leukapheresis, PBMCs were isolated using Ficoll-Histopaque density gradient centrifugation and then cryopreserved in the vapor phase of liquid nitrogen. Analytical flow cytometry was used to check the purity and quantity of every magnetically sorted T cell population. Genomic DNA was isolated from each sorted fraction and quantified by UV absorbance on a Nanodrop 2000c.

Worth noting for this clone: Which antigen it targets is not known. Base-call qualities are not available, and no considerably larger clone is one nucleotide away.

The receptor was derived from a man younger than 30 in good health. The sample comprised naive CD8+ T cells sorted from blood. Read against the paper, the sample's cell subset or site label means: CD45RA+CCR7+. The V and J genes are TRBV6-1 and TRBJ2-7; a weak D assignment points to TRBD2 (6 bases agree). The bases are TGTGCCAGCAGGCGGGGTGACGAGCAGTACTTC. It specifies CASRRGDEQYF.